This TCR beta chain comes out of a study of graft-versus-host responses after intestinal transplantation. Study in general: Once they had received anti-thymocyte globulin induction, all recipients took tacrolimus and steroids for approximately three years.

Study-wide points: Detected in recipient marrow were GvH clones, some of which were first observed in ileum or blood.

As to this clone: Its antigen is unknown.

TCRdb keeps only in-frame clones here, not all; method: immunoSEQ multiplex PCR. The sample records about 97,000 clones, about 93% being singletons. Germline V gene sequence: CDR1 SGHTS, CDR2 YDEGEE. CDR3 length: 13 amino acids. V lost 0 bases and J 7 bases, leaving 7 bases between the germline ends. The TCR originated in a human patient who received an intestinal transplant, so some T cells may come from the graft donor. The material was PBMCs, obtained 450 to 460 days after intestinal transplant. V and J are TRBV5-8 and TRBJ2-2, with D unclear. CDR3 in DNA: TGTGCCAGCAGCTTGGACCTCTTCGGGGAGCTGTTTTTT. This codes for CASSLDLFGELFF.